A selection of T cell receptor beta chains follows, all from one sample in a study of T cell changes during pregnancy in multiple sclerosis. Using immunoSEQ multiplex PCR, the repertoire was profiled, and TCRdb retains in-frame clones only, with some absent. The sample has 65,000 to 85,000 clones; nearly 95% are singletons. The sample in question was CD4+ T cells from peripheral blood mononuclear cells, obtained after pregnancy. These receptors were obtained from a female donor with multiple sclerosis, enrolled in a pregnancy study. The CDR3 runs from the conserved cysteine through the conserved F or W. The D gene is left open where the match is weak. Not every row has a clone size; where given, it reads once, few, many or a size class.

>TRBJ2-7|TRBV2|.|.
TGTGCCAGCAGTGAAGCGAGGGCAGGTGAGCAGTACTTC
CASSEARAGEQYF
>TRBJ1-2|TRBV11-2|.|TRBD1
TGTGCCAGCAGCTTCAGCAGGGGGGAGTATGGCTACACCTTC
CASSFSRGEYGYTF
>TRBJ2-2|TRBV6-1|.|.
TGTGCCAGCAGGCGGGTGCAGGACACCGGGGAGCTGTTTTTT
CASRRVQDTGELFF
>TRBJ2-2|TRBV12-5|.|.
TGTGCTAGTGCCCTGGGGCACCCGAACACCGGGGAGCTGTTTTTT
CASALGHPNTGELFF
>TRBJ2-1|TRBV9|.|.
TGTGCCAGCAGCGCCCCAGGGGTATACAATGAGCAGTTCTTC
CASSAPGVYNEQFF
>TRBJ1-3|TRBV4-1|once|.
TGCGCCAGCAGCCAAGATCGGGCAGCGGTTGGAAACACCATATATTTT
CASSQDRAAVGNTIYF
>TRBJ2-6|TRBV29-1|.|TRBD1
TGCAGCGTCGGGGAGACAGGGAGCTCTGGGGCCAACGTCCTGACTTTC
CSVGETGSSGANVLTF
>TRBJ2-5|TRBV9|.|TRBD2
TGTGCCAGCAGCGTACAACTAGCGGGGCAAGAGACCCAGTACTTC
CASSVQLAGQETQYF
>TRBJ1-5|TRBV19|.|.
TGTGCCAGTAGTATCTCCCTCCGCGGGTCATATAGCAATCAGCCCCAGCATTTT
CASSISLRGSYSNQPQHF
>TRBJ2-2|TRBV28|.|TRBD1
TGTGCCATCCGAACAGGGGGCTCCGGGGAGCTGTTTTTT
CAIRTGGSGELFF
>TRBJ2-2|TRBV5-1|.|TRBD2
TGCGCCAGCAGCTTGGCCACTAGCGGGAGAAGTACCGGGGAGCTGTTTTTT
CASSLATSGRSTGELFF
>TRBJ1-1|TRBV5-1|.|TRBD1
TGCGCCAGCAGGTTGAGGGACAGGAATATGAACACTGAAGCTTTCTTT
CASRLRDRNMNTEAFF
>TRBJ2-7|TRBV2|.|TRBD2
TGTGCCAGCAGTGTCTCCACGGGGAGGGATGTCGAGCAGTACTTC
CASSVSTGRDVEQYF
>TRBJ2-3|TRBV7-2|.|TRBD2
TGTGCCAGCAGCTTAAAGGCGGGGGGTGCTGTTACGCAGTATTTT
CASSLKAGGAVTQYF
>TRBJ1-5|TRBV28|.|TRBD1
TGTGCCAGCAGGGCACAGGGGGTGGGGCAGCCCCAGCATTTT
CASRAQGVGQPQHF
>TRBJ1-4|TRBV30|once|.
TGTGCCTGGAGTGCCGGGACCGCAAAAAACACAGGGCTGTTTTTT
CAWSAGTAKNTGLFF
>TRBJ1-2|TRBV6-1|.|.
TGTGCCAGCAGTGAAGTGACAGGATACTATGGCTACACCTTC
CASSEVTGYYGYTF
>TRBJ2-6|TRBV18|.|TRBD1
TGTGCCAGCTCACCATCGGGACAGGGGCAGGCCAACGTCCTGACTTTC
CASSPSGQGQANVLTF
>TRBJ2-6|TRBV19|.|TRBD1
TGTGCCAGTAGTATCGGGACAGGCGGATCCAACGTCCTGACTTTC
CASSIGTGGSNVLTF
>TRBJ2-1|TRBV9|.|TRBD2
TGTGCCAGCAGCTCAAATCTAGCGGGCTGGGGTGAGCAGTTCTTC
CASSSNLAGWGEQFF
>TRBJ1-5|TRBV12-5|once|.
TGTGCTAGTGGTTTTGAGCGGCCCCAGCATTTT
CASGFERPQHF
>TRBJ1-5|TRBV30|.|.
TGTGCCTGGAGTAGGCAGGGCAATCAGCCCCAGCATTTT
CAWSRQGNQPQHF
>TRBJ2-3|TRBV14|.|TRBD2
TGTGCCAGCAGCCACCTCGGGGGGTCGACTAGCACAGATACGCAGTATTTT
CASSHLGGSTSTDTQYF
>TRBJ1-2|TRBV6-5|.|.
TGTGCCAGCAGTTACTCTGAGGCTAACTATGGCTACACCTTC
CASSYSEANYGYTF
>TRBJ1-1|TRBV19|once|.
TGTGCCAGTAGTGAGGGGGGGGCGACTGAAGCTTTCTTT
CASSEGGATEAFF
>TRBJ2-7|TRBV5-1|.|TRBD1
TGCGCCAGCAGCTTGAACAGGGGCTCCGAGCAGTACTTC
CASSLNRGSEQYF
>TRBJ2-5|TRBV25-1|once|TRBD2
TGTGCCAGCAGTGAATTCCTAGCGGGGGGTACAACCCAAGAGACCCAGTACTTC
CASSEFLAGGTTQETQYF
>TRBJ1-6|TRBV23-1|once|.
TGCGCCAGCAGTCAATACAGGGTGGATAATTCACCCCTCCACTTT
CASSQYRVDNSPLHF
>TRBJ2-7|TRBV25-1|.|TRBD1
TGTGCCAGCAGAAAAGGGACAGGATCCTACGAGCAGTACTTC
CASRKGTGSYEQYF
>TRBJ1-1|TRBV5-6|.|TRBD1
TGTGCCAGCAGCCCGGACAGGGGCGCCCGGTCCACTGAAGCTTTCTTT
CASSPDRGARSTEAFF
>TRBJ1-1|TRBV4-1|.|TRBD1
TGCGCCAGCAGCCCGGACAGGGACGGCACTGAAGCTTTCTTT
CASSPDRDGTEAFF
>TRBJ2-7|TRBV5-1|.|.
TGCGCCAGCAGCTTGTTCAGGGGGGACTACGAGCAGTACTTC
CASSLFRGDYEQYF
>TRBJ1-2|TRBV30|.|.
TGTGCCTGGACTACAGGGCATTACTATGGCTACACCTTC
CAWTTGHYYGYTF
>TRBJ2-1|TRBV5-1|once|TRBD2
TGCGCCAGCAGCGGGTCCCTGAGCGGGGGGGCCGGTGAGCAGTTCTTC
CASSGSLSGGAGEQFF
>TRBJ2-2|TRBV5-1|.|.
TGCGCCAGCAGCTTCGGCGGCCAGGGATCCGGGGAGCTGTTTTTT
CASSFGGQGSGELFF
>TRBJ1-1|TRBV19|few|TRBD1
TGTGCCAGTAGCTCAGGGGGCGGGGGTGAAGCTTTCTTT
CASSSGGGGEAFF
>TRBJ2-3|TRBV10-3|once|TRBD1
TGTGCCATCAGTGGCAGGGGGTTTAGCACAGATACGCAGTATTTT
CAISGRGFSTDTQYF
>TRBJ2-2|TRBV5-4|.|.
TGTGCCAGCAGCTTGGATCCTCGGGGCACCGGGGAGCTGTTTTTT
CASSLDPRGTGELFF
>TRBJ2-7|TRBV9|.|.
TGTGCCAGCAGCGTCCGAGCGGGCGCCTCCTACGAGCAGTACTTC
CASSVRAGASYEQYF
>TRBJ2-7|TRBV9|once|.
TGTGCCAGCAGCCACCTTCCGGGTGGCGAGCAGTACTTC
CASSHLPGGEQYF
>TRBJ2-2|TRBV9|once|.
TGTGCCAGCAGCGGGCCGGGACATGCGAACACCGGGGAGCTGTTTTTT
CASSGPGHANTGELFF
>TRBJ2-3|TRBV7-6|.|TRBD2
TGTGCCAGCAGCTTAAACGGGAGGTCGGGGGATACGCAGTATTTT
CASSLNGRSGDTQYF
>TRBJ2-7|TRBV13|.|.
TGTGCCAGCAGATCCTATCGGGGGAGACACGAGCAGTACTTC
CASRSYRGRHEQYF
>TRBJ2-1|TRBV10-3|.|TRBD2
TGTGCCATCAGTGTTGGAGGACTAGTCCATGATGAGCAGTTCTTC
CAISVGGLVHDEQFF
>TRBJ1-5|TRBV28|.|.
TGTGCCAGCACTTCGGGGGGCGCCCAGCCCCAGCATTTT
CASTSGGAQPQHF
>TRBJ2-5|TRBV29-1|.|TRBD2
TGCAGCGTTGCCCTAGCGGGGGGGAAAGAGACCCAGTACTTC
CSVALAGGKETQYF
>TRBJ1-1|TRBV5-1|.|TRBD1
TGCGCCAGCAGCAAGCAGGGGGCCGTTGAAGCTTTCTTT
CASSKQGAVEAFF
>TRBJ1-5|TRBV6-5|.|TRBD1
TGTGCCAGCAGTCCGGGACAGGGGAGTCAGCCCCAGCATTTT
CASSPGQGSQPQHF
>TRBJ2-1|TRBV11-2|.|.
TGTGCCAGCAGCTTAGCGTCGGGGGTTGGTGAGCAGTTCTTC
CASSLASGVGEQFF
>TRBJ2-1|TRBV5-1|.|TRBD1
TGCGCCAGCAGCTCGGACAGGGGGATTAGCGATGAGCAGTTCTTC
CASSSDRGISDEQFF
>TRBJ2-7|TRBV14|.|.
TGTGCCAGCAGCCAGGTGGGAGGCGCCTACGAGCAGTACTTC
CASSQVGGAYEQYF
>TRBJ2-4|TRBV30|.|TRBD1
TGTGCCTGGAGTAGGCAGGGGGACATTCAGTACTTC
CAWSRQGDIQYF
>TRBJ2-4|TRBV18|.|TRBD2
TGTGCCAGCTCACCACGGACTAGCGGAAAAAACATTCAGTACTTC
CASSPRTSGKNIQYF
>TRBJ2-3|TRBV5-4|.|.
TGTGCCAGCAGCTTGACCGAGTATAAGTCCACAGATACGCAGTATTTT
CASSLTEYKSTDTQYF
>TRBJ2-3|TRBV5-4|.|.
TGTGCCAGCAGCTTGAGGCGGACAGATACGCAGTATTTT
CASSLRRTDTQYF
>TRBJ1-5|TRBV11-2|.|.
TGTGCCAGCAGCCCTGCGGGGCGTGGGCATCAGCCCCAGCATTTT
CASSPAGRGHQPQHF